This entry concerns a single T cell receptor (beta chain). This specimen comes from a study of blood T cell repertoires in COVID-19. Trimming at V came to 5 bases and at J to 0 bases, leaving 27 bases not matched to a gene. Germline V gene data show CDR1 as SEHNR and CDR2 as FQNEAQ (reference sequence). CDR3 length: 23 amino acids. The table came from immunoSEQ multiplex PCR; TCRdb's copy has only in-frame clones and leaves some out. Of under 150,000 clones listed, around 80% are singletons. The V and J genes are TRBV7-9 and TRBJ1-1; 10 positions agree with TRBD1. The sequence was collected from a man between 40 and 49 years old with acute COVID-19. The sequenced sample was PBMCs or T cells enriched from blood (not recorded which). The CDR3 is CASSIGTGVQEAGVGHMNTEAFF. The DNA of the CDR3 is TGTGCCAGCAGCATTGGGACAGGGGTTCAAGAGGCGGGTGTGGGACACATGAACACTGAAGCTTTCTTT.